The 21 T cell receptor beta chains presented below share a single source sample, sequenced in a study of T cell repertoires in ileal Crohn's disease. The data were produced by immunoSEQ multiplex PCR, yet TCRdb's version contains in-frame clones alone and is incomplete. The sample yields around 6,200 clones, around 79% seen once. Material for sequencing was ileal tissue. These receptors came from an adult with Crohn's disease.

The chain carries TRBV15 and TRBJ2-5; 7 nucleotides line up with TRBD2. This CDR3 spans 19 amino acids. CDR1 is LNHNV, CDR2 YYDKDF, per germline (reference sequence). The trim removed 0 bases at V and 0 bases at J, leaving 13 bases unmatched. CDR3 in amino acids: CATSREPAGTGLYQETQYF. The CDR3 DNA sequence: TGTGCCACCAGCAGAGAGCCAGCGGGAACTGGGTTGTACCAAGAGACCCAGTACTTC.

The chain's CDR3 is CASGRENGYTF. The CDR3 DNA sequence: TGTGCCAGCGGTAGGGAGAATGGCTACACCTTC. This chain connects TRBV2 to TRBJ1-2; no clear D gene. The germline V and J ends were trimmed by 8 bases and 6 bases, with 10 bases remaining between them. The CDR3 is 11 amino acids. Germline loops: CDR1 SNHLY, CDR2 FYNNEI.

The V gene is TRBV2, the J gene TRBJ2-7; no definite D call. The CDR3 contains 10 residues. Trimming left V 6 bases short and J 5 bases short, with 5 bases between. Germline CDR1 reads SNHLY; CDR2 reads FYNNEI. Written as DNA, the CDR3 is TGTGCCAGCAGAACTAACGAGCAGTACTTC. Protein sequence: CASRTNEQYF.

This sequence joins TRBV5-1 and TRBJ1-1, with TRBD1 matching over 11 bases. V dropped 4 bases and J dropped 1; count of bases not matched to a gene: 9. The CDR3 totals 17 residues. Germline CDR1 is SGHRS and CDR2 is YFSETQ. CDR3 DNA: TGCGCCAGCAGCATAGGGACAGGGGGAAGGTGGAACACTGAAGCTTTCTTT. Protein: CASSIGTGGRWNTEAFF.

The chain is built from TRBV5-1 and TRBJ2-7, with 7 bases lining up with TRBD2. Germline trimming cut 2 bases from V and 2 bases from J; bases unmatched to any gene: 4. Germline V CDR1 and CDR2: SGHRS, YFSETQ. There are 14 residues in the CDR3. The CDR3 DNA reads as TGCGCCAGCAGCTTTAAGCGGGGAGCCTACGAGCAGTACTTC. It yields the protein CASSFKRGAYEQYF. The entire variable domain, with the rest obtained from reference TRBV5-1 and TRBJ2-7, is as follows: KAGVTQTPRYLIKTRGQQVTLSCSPISGHRSVSWYQQTPGQGLQFLFEYFSETQRNKGNFPGRFSGRQFSNSRSEMNVSTLELGDSALYLCASSFKRGAYEQYFGPGTRLTVT.

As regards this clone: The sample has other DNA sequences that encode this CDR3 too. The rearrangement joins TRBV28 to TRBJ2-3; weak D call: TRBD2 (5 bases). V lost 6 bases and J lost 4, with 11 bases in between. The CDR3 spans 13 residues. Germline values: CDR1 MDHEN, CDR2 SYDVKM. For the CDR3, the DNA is TGTGCCAGCAGACCCTCACTAGCAGATACGCAGTATTTT. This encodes CASRPSLADTQYF.

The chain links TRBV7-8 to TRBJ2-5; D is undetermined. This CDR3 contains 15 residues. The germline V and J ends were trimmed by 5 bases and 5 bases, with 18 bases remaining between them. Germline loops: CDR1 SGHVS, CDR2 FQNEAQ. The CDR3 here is CASSAATAASETQYF. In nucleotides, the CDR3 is TGTGCCAGCAGCGCCGCTACCGCTGCTTCGGAGACCCAGTACTTC.

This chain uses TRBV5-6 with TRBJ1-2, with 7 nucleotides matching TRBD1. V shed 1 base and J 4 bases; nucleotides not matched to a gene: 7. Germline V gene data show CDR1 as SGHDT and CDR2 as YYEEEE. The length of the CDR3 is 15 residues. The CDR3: CASSLWGRGTYGYTF. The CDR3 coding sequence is TGTGCCAGCAGCTTGTGGGGCAGGGGGACCTATGGCTACACCTTC.

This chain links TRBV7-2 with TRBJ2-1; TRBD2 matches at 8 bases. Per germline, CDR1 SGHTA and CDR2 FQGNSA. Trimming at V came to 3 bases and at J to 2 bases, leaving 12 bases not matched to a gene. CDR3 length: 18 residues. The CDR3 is CASSFLKNSGTTYNEQFF. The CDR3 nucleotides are TGTGCCAGCAGCTTCCTGAAAAATAGCGGGACTACCTACAATGAGCAGTTCTTC.

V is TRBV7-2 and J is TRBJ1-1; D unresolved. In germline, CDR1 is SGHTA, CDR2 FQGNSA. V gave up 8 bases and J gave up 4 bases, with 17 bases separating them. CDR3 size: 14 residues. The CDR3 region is CASRPGGSGTEAFF. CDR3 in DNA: TGTGCCAGCCGGCCAGGAGGGTCAGGCACTGAAGCTTTCTTT.

The CDR3 coding sequence is TGTGCCAGCAGCTCGAGGGGACAGGGAAACATTCAGTACTTC. It codes for CASSSRGQGNIQYF. The chain carries TRBV11-2 and TRBJ2-4; 9 nucleotides agree with TRBD1. The V gene's germline CDR1 is SGHAT and CDR2 FQNNGV. V shed 4 bases, J shed 6 bases, and the junction held 4 bases outside the gene matches. The CDR3 contains 14 residues. The full variable domain, completed using reference TRBV11-2 and TRBJ2-4, is EAGVAQSPRYKIIEKRQSVAFWCNPISGHATLYWYQQILGQGPKLLIQFQNNGVVDDSQLPKDRFSAERLKGVDSTLKIQPAKLEDSAVYLCASSSRGQGNIQYFGAGTRLSVL.

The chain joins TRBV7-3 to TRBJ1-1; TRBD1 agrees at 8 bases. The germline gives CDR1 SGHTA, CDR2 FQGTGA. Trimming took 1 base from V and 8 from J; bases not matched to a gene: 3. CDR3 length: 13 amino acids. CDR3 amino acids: CASSLNNRGEAFF. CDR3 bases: TGTGCCAGCAGCTTAAATAACAGGGGGGAAGCTTTCTTT.

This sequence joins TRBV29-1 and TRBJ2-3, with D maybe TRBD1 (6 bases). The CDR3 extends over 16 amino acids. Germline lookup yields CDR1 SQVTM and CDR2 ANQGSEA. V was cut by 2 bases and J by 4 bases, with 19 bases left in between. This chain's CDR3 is CSVERRWGTSADTQYF. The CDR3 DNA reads TGCAGCGTTGAAAGGCGGTGGGGGACAAGTGCAGATACGCAGTATTTT.

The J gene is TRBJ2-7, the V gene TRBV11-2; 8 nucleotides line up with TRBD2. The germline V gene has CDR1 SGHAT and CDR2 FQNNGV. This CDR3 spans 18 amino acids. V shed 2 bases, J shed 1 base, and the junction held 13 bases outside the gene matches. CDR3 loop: CASSLKLGSGDISYEQYF. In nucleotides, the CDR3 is TGTGCCAGCAGCTTAAAGCTGGGTAGCGGGGACATTTCCTACGAGCAGTACTTC.

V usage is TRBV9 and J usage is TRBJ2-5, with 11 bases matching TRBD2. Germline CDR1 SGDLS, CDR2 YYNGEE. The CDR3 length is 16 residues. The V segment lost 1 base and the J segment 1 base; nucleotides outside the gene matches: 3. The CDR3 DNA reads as TGTGCCAGCAGCGTAAGGACTAGCGGGTTCCAAGAGACCCAGTACTTC. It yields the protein CASSVRTSGFQETQYF.

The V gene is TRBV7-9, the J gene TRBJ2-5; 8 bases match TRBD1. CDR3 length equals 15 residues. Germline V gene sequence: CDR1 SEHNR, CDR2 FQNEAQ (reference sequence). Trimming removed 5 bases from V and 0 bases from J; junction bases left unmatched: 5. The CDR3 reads CASSVDRGYQETQYF. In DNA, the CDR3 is TGTGCCAGCAGCGTTGACAGGGGATACCAAGAGACCCAGTACTTC.

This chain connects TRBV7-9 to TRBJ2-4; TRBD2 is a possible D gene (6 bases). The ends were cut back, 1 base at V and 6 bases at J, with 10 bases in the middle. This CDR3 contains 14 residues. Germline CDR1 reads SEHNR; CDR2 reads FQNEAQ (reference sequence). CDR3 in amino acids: CASSLDRGGNIQYF. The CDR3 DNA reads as TGTGCCAGCAGCTTAGACCGGGGAGGAAACATTCAGTACTTC.

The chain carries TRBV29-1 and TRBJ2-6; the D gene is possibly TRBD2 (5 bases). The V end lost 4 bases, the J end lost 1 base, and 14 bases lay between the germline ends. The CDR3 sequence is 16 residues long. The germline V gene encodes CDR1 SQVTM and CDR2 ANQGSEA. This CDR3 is CSVVGGRTSGANVLTF. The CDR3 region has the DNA TGCAGCGTTGTTGGTGGACGGACTTCTGGGGCCAACGTCCTGACTTTC.

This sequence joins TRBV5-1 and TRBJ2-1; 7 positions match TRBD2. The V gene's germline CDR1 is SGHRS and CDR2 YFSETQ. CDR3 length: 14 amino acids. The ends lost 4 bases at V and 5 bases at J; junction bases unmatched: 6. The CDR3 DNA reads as TGCGCCAGCAGCAACGAGGGACTACACAATGAGCAGTTCTTC. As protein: CASSNEGLHNEQFF.

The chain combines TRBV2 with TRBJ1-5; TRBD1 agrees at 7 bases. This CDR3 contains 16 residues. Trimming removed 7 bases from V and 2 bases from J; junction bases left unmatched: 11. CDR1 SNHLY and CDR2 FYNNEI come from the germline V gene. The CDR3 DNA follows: TGTGCCAGCATGGCGAGCAGGGGGGATGGCAATCAGCCCCAGCATTTT. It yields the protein CASMASRGDGNQPQHF.

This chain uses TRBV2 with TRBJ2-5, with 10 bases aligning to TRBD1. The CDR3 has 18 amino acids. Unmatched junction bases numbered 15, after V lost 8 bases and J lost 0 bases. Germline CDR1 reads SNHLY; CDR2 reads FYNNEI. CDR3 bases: TGTGCCAGCCATAAAATTGGGGGGGACAGGGGTGACCAAGAGACCCAGTACTTC. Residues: CASHKIGGDRGDQETQYF.